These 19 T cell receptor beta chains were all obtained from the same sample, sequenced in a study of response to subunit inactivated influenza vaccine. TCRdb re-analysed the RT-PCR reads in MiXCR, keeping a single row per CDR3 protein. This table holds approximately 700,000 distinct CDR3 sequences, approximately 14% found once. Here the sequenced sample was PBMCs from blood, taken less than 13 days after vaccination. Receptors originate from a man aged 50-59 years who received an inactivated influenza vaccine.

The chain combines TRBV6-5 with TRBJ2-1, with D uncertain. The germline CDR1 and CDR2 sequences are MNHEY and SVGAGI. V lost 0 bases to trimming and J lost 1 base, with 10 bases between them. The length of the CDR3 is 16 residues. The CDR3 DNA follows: TGTGCCAGCAGTTACTCTTTTGATCTGTCCTACAATGAGCAGTTCTTC. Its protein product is CASSYSFDLSYNEQFF.

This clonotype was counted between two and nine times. The CDR3 sequence: CSAPPGTGSYNEQFF. In DNA, the CDR3 is TGCAGTGCTCCCCCCGGGACAGGCTCCTACAATGAGCAGTTCTTC. The chain joins TRBV20-1 to TRBJ2-1; 8 nucleotides match TRBD1. Germline lookup yields CDR1 DFQATT and CDR2 SNEGSKA (reference sequence). The length of the CDR3 is 15 residues. Trimming took 5 bases from V and 0 from J; bases not matched to a gene: 6.

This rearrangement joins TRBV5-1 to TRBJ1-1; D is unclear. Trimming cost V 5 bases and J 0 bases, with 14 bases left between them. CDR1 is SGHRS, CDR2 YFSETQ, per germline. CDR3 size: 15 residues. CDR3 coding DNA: TGCGCCAGCAGTGAATTCGGGAGGATGAACACTGAAGCTTTCTTT. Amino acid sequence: CASSEFGRMNTEAFF.

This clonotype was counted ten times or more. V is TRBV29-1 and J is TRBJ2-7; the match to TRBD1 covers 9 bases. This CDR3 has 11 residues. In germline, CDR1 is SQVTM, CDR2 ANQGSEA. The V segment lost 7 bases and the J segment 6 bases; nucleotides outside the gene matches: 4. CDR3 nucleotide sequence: TGCAGCGCGGGACAGGGCCCCGAGCAGTACTTC. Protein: CSAGQGPEQYF.

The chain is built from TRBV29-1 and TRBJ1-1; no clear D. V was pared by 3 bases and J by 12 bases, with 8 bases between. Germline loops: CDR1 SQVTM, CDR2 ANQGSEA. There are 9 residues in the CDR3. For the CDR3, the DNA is TGCAGCGTTGAGCCGGGTCCTTTCTTT. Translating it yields CSVEPGPFF.

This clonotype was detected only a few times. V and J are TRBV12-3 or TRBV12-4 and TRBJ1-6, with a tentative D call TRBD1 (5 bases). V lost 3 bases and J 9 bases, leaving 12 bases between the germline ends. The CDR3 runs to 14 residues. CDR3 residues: CASSLQGVGSPLHF. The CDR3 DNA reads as TGTGCCAGCAGTTTGCAGGGCGTTGGTTCACCCCTCCACTTT.

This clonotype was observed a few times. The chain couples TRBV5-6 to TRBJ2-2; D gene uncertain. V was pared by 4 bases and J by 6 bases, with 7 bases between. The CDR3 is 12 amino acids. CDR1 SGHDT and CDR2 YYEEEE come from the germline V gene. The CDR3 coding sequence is TGTGCCAGCAGCCAACTTCCCGGGGAGCTGTTTTTT. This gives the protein CASSQLPGELFF.

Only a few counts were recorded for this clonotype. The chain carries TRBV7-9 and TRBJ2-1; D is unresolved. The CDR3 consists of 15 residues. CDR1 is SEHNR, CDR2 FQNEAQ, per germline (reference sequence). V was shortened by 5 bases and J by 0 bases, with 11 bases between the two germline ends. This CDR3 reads CASSKVTSSYNEQFF. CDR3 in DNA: TGTGCCAGCAGCAAGGTTACAAGCTCCTACAATGAGCAGTTCTTC. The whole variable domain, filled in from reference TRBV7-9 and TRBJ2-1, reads DTGVSQNPRHKITKRGQNVTFRCDPISEHNRLYWYRQTLGQGPEFLTYFQNEAQLEKSRLLSDRFSAERPKGSFSTLEIQRTEQGDSAMYLCASSKVTSSYNEQFFGPGTRLTVL.

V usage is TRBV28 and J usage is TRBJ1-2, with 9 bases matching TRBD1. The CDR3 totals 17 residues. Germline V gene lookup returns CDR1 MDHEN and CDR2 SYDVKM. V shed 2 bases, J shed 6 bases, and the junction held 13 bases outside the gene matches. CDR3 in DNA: TGTGCCAGCAGTTTAATTCCTACCGGGACAGGGAACCATGGCTACACCTTC. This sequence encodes CASSLIPTGTGNHGYTF.

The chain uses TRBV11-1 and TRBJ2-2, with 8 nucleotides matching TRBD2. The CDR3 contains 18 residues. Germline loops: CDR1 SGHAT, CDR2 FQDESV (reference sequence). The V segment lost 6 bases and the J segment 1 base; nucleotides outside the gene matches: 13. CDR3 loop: CASRLPFRLAGNTGELFF. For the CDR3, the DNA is TGTGCCAGCAGGCTTCCCTTTCGTCTAGCGGGGAACACCGGGGAGCTGTTTTTT.

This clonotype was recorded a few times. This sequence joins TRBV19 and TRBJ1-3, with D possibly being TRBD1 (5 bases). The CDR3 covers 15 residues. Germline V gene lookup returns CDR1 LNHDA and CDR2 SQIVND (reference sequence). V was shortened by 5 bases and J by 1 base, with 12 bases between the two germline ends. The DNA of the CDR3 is TGTGCCAGTAGTTACCCCACAGGATCTGGAAACACCATATATTTT. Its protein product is CASSYPTGSGNTIYF.

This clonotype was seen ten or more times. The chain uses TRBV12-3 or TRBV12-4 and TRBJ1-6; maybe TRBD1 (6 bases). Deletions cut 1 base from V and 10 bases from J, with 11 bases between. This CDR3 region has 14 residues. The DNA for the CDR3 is TGTGCCAGCAGTTTAGGGTCACAGGGATCACCCCTCCACTTT. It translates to CASSLGSQGSPLHF.

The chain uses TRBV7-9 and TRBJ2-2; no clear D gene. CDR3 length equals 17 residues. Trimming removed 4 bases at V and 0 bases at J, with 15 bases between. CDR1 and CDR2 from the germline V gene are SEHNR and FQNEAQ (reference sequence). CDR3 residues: CASSSGPLVSNTGELFF. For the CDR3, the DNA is TGTGCCAGCAGCTCAGGCCCCCTAGTGTCGAACACCGGGGAGCTGTTTTTT.

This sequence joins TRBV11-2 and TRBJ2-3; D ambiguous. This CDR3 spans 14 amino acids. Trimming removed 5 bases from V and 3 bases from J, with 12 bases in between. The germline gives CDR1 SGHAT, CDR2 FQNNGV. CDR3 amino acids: CASSNHLITDTQYF. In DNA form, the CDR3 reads TGTGCCAGCAGCAACCACCTTATTACAGATACGCAGTATTTT.

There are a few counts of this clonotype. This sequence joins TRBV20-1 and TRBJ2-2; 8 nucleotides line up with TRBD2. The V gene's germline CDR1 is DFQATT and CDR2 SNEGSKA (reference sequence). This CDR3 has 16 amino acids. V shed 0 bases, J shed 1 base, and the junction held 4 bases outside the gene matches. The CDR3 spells CSARDSGRVNTGELFF. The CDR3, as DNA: TGCAGTGCTAGAGATTCCGGGAGGGTGAACACCGGGGAGCTGTTTTTT.

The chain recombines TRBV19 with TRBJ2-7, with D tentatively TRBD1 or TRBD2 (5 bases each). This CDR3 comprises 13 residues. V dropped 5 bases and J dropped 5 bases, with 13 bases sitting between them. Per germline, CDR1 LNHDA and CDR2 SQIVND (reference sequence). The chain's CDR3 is CASSSRGRDEQYF. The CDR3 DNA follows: TGTGCCAGTAGTTCGAGGGGAAGGGACGAGCAGTACTTC.

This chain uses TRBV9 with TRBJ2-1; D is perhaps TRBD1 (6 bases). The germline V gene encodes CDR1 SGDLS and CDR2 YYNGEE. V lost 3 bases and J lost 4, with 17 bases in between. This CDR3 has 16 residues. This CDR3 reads CASSGALRDIYNEQFF. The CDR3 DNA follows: TGTGCCAGCAGCGGCGCACTCCGGGACATATACAATGAGCAGTTCTTC.

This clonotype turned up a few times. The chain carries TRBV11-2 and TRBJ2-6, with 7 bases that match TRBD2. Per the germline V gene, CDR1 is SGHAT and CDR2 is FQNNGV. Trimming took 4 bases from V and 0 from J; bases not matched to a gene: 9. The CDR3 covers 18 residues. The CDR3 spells CASSSYRTSYSGANVLTF. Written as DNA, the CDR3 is TGTGCCAGCAGCTCCTACAGGACTAGTTACTCTGGGGCCAACGTCCTGACTTTC. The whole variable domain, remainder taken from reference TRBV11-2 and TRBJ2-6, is EAGVAQSPRYKIIEKRQSVAFWCNPISGHATLYWYQQILGQGPKLLIQFQNNGVVDDSQLPKDRFSAERLKGVDSTLKIQPAKLEDSAVYLCASSSYRTSYSGANVLTFGAGSRLTVL.

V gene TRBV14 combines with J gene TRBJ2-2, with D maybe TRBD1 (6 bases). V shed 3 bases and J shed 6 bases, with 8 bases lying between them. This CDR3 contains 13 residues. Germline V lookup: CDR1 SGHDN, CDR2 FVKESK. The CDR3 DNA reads TGTGCCAGCAGCCAGCAGGGGTCCGGGGAGCTGTTTTTT. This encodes CASSQQGSGELFF.